A selection of T cell receptor beta chains follows, all from one sample in a study of beta chain features in type 1 diabetes. The table came from immunoSEQ multiplex PCR; TCRdb's copy has only in-frame clones and leaves some out. The repertoire holds some 200,000 clones, with roughly 17% as singletons. Material for sequencing was naive CD4+ T cells from blood. These receptors were taken from a man aged 30 to 45 with type 1 diabetes. Both conserved end residues are part of each CDR3. The D gene is left open where the match is weak. Expanded clones get a size class; other rows say once, few or many, or leave the size out.

D	V	length	size	J	CDR3	DNA
-	TRBV28	13	-	TRBJ2-7	CASSPGAGYEQYF	TGTGCCAGCAGCCCGGGCGCAGGATACGAGCAGTACTTC
TRBD1	TRBV4-2	17	-	TRBJ2-7	CASSQTDGQGVTYEQYF	TGTGCCAGCAGCCAAACCGACGGACAGGGCGTGACGTACGAGCAGTACTTC
TRBD1	TRBV29-1	18	-	TRBJ1-4	CSVAGGTGGEGANEKLFF	TGCAGCGTTGCAGGGGGGACAGGGGGCGAAGGTGCTAATGAAAAACTGTTTTTT
-	TRBV28	14	-	TRBJ1-2	CASSLSLDRGGYTF	TGTGCCAGCAGTTTATCCCTTGACCGAGGAGGCTACACCTTC
-	TRBV4-3	14	few	TRBJ1-2	CASSPGVDNYGYTF	TGCGCCAGCAGCCCTGGGGTGGATAACTATGGCTACACCTTC
TRBD1	TRBV30	12	few	TRBJ1-2	CAWRGDREGYTF	TGTGCCTGGAGGGGGGACAGAGAAGGCTACACCTTC
-	TRBV10-3	12	few	TRBJ2-3	CAIRPGTDTQYF	TGTGCCATCAGGCCGGGCACAGATACGCAGTATTTT
-	TRBV12-5	14	-	TRBJ2-5	CASGAGTFQETQYF	TGTGCTAGTGGCGCCGGGACCTTCCAAGAGACCCAGTACTTC
TRBD1	TRBV6-5	13	few	TRBJ1-1	CASTRTGDPEAFF	TGTGCCAGCACCAGGACAGGGGATCCTGAAGCTTTCTTT
-	TRBV14	17	-	TRBJ2-6	CASSQDRPASGANVLTF	TGTGCCAGCAGCCAAGATCGGCCCGCCTCTGGGGCCAACGTCCTGACTTTC
TRBD1	TRBV11-2	16	few	TRBJ2-1	CASSSLTGISYNEQFF	TGTGCCAGCAGCTCCCTGACAGGGATCTCCTACAATGAGCAGTTCTTC
TRBD2	TRBV7-9	13	few	TRBJ2-3	CAANRGDTDTQYF	TGTGCCGCCAACCGGGGGGACACAGATACGCAGTATTTT
-	TRBV27	11	few	TRBJ2-5	CASARGETQYF	TGTGCCAGCGCGAGGGGGGAGACCCAGTACTTC
TRBD1	TRBV7-9	12	few	TRBJ2-7	CASSPGGAEQYF	TGTGCCAGCAGCCCAGGGGGCGCCGAGCAGTACTTC
-	TRBV4-1	17	-	TRBJ2-4	CASSQPPGEGAKNIQYF	TGCGCCAGCAGCCAACCGCCAGGGGAAGGGGCCAAAAACATTCAGTACTTC
-	TRBV30	15	few	TRBJ1-1	CAWSVRHPLNTEAFF	TGTGCCTGGAGTGTACGACACCCCCTGAACACTGAAGCTTTCTTT
-	TRBV6-1	12	few	TRBJ2-1	CASNRAYNEQFF	TGTGCCAGCAACAGGGCCTACAATGAGCAGTTCTTC
-	TRBV7-2	14	-	TRBJ2-7	CASSPIIRPYEQYF	TGTGCCAGCAGCCCCATAATCCGCCCCTACGAGCAGTACTTC
TRBD1	TRBV9	15	-	TRBJ2-5	CASSELPTGEETQYF	TGTGCCAGCAGTGAACTTCCGACAGGGGAAGAGACCCAGTACTTC
-	TRBV2	12	-	TRBJ2-5	CASRVLTETQYF	TGTGCCAGCAGGGTCCTGACAGAGACCCAGTACTTC
TRBD2	TRBV29-1	17	few	TRBJ2-3	CSAGLAGGPGVADTQYF	TGCAGCGCTGGACTAGCGGGAGGGCCGGGGGTCGCAGATACGCAGTATTTT
TRBD2	TRBV12-5	20	few	TRBJ2-2	CASGSIGLAEPKINTGELFF	TGTGCTAGTGGTTCGATTGGACTAGCAGAACCCAAAATCAACACCGGGGAGCTGTTTTTT
TRBD1	TRBV7-9	18	few	TRBJ2-2	CASSRGFIGTEGSGELFF	TGTGCCAGCAGCCGTGGGTTTATCGGGACAGAGGGTTCCGGGGAGCTGTTTTTT
-	TRBV30	15	-	TRBJ1-3	CAWSVHGTLGNTIYF	TGTGCCTGGAGTGTCCACGGGACTCTTGGAAACACCATATATTTT
-	TRBV19	14	-	TRBJ2-3	CASSPTTITDTQYF	TGTGCCAGTAGTCCGACGACTATCACAGATACGCAGTATTTT
-	TRBV27	14	few	TRBJ2-2	CASSYQINTGELFF	TGTGCCAGCAGTTATCAGATTAACACCGGGGAGCTGTTTTTT
-	TRBV30	12	few	TRBJ2-1	CAWSVTWREQFF	TGTGCCTGGAGTGTAACATGGAGAGAGCAGTTCTTC
-	TRBV10-3	13	-	TRBJ2-1	CAISEETDNEQFF	TGTGCCATCAGTGAGGAGACAGACAATGAGCAGTTCTTC
-	TRBV25-1	12	few	TRBJ2-7	CASSEGKGEQYF	TGTGCCAGCAGTGAGGGGAAGGGCGAGCAGTACTTC
-	TRBV6-6	15	-	TRBJ2-7	CASSYSGGPSYEQYF	TGTGCCAGCAGTTACTCAGGGGGGCCCTCCTACGAGCAGTACTTC
-	TRBV9	15	-	TRBJ1-1	CASSVSGLKNTEAFF	TGTGCCAGCAGCGTATCGGGACTTAAGAACACTGAAGCTTTCTTT
-	TRBV7-2	15	-	TRBJ2-2	CASSPGQTNTGELFF	TGTGCCAGCAGCCCAGGACAGACGAACACCGGGGAGCTGTTTTTT
TRBD1	TRBV30	14	-	TRBJ2-5	CALFRDSLQETQYF	TGTGCCTTATTCCGGGACAGCCTCCAAGAGACCCAGTACTTC